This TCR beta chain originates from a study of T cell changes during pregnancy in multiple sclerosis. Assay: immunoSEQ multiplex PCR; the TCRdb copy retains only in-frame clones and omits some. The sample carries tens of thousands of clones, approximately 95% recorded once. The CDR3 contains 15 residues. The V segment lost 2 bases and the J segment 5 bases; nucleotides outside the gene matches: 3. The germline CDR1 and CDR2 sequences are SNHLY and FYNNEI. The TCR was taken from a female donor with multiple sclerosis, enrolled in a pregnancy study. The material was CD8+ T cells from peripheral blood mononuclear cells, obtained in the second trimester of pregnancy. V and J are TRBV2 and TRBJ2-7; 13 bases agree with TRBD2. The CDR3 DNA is TGTGCCAGCAGTGAAAGGACTAGCGGGAGCCACGAGCAGTACTTC. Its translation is CASSERTSGSHEQYF. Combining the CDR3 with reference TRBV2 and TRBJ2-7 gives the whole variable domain EPEVTQTPSHQVTQMGQEVILRCVPISNHLYFYWYRQILGQKVEFLVSFYNNEISEKSEIFDDQFSVERPDGSNFTLKIRSTKLEDSAMYFCASSERTSGSHEQYFGPGTRLTVT.